This T cell receptor beta chain was sequenced during a study of blood T cell repertoires in COVID-19. Study context: The United States, Italy and Spain supplied acute and convalescent COVID-19 samples. T cells, B-cell-depleted T cells, or PBMCs provided the cDNA or gDNA that served as material.

This CDR3 has 16 residues. Germline loops: CDR1 SNHLY, CDR2 FYNNEI. V gave up 4 bases and J gave up 7 bases; unmatched junction bases: 9. Original data processing: Scientists estimated how many nucleated cells there were by amplifying reference gene primers. Generated by immunoSEQ multiplex PCR, the TCRdb table keeps only in-frame clones and is missing some. That table gives V, J and clone size, and the DNA gave D and trimming. The sample has more than 150,000 clones, around 87% seen once. The source of this sequence is a man aged 40-50 years with active or convalescent COVID-19. Input material: peripheral blood. The chain carries TRBV2 and TRBJ1-6; 8 bases are a match to TRBD1. In DNA, the CDR3 is TGTGCCAGCAGTGTCCGCCAGGGGGCGAGGAATTCACCCCTCCACTTT. This codes for CASSVRQGARNSPLHF.